Sequencing of this T cell receptor beta chain was carried out in a study of early T cells in non-severe SARS-CoV-2 infection. Germline V gives CDR1 KGHSH, CDR2 LQKENI. The CDR3 is 13 amino acids. V was cut by 6 bases and J by 5 bases, with 11 bases left in between. Using its own MiXCR run on the 5' RACE reads, TCRdb lists one record per CDR3 protein. The table lists around 52,000 distinct CDR3 sequences, about 5.9% of them singletons, with around 4% in the top ten. This clonotype has at least ten counts. V is TRBV18 and J is TRBJ1-5; maybe TRBD1 (5 bases). The clonotype comes from an adult who was a healthcare worker with PCR-confirmed SARS-CoV-2 infection or an uninfected control (not recorded which). The sequencing sample was made of whole blood. CDR3: CASSSGRDQPQHF. CDR3 nucleotide sequence: TGTGCCAGCTCCTCGGGGCGTGATCAGCCCCAGCATTTT.